The clone carrying this T cell receptor (beta chain) occurred many times. It was genomic DNA that served as the template for profiling TCR beta VDJ and CDR3. TCRdb ran MiXCR on the reads and lists one entry per CDR3 protein. The sample has hundreds of thousands of distinct CDR3 sequences; around 30% are singletons. This entry is derived from a study of CD8+CD57+ T cells in acquired aplastic anemia. Study as a whole: Sorted CD4+ and CD8+ cells yielded DNA averaging about 3.1 ug.

All patients picked for sequencing had shown, by flow cytometry, an expansion of CD8+CD57+ cells. The TCR was taken from a human donor with aplastic anemia. The sequencing input was sorted CD4+, CD8+, or CD8+CD57+ T cells (not recorded which) from PBMCs.

The CDR3 spells CSVREGGNGYTF. Written as DNA, the CDR3 is TGCAGCGTTCGCGAGGGGGGGAATGGCTACACCTTC. J is TRBJ1-2 and V is TRBV29-1, with D possibly being TRBD1 (6 bases). The germline V gene has CDR1 SQVTM and CDR2 ANQGSEA. CDR3 length: 12 residues. Trimming removed 5 bases from V and 6 bases from J, with 13 bases in between.